A selection of T cell receptor beta chains follows, all from one sample in a study of blood T cell repertoires in COVID-19. Produced via immunoSEQ multiplex PCR; TCRdb's table is partial and in-frame only. The data show 62,000 or so clones, around 76% seen once. Material: peripheral blood. The receptors stem from a human donor in a cohort sampled during active COVID-19. The CDR3 runs from the conserved cysteine through the conserved F or W. D genes are given only for firm matches. Size tells how often a clone was seen (once, few, many) or the class of an expanded clone, and some rows leave it out.

j_gene: TRBJ1-4; abundance: .; d_gene: TRBD1; v_gene: TRBV3-1/TRBV3-2; CDR3aa: CASSQRTGSFEKLFF; CDR3nt: TGTGCCAGCAGCCAACGGACAGGGAGTTTTGAAAAACTGTTTTTT
j_gene: TRBJ1-1; abundance: .; d_gene: TRBD1; v_gene: TRBV5-1; CDR3aa: CASSSGQEGTEAFF; CDR3nt: TGCGCCAGCAGCTCGGGACAGGAAGGGACTGAAGCTTTCTTT
j_gene: TRBJ2-3; abundance: once; d_gene: .; v_gene: TRBV10-1; CDR3aa: CASMTDRDYTDTQYF; CDR3nt: TGCGCCAGCATGACGGACAGGGACTACACAGATACGCAGTATTTT
j_gene: TRBJ1-1; abundance: .; d_gene: .; v_gene: TRBV19; CDR3aa: CASKRELAAAEAFF; CDR3nt: TGTGCCAGTAAGAGGGAATTGGCTGCCGCTGAAGCTTTCTTT
j_gene: TRBJ2-7; abundance: .; d_gene: .; v_gene: TRBV2; CDR3aa: CASRKTVDEQYF; CDR3nt: TGTGCCAGCAGGAAGACAGTGGACGAGCAGTACTTC
j_gene: TRBJ1-6; abundance: once; d_gene: .; v_gene: TRBV6-1; CDR3aa: CASSEAKISGVSPLHF; CDR3nt: TGTGCCAGCAGTGAAGCCAAGATCTCAGGGGTCTCACCCCTCCACTTT
j_gene: TRBJ1-3; abundance: few; d_gene: .; v_gene: TRBV5-1; CDR3aa: CASRDYSGNTIYF; CDR3nt: TGCGCCAGTCGGGACTACTCTGGAAACACCATATATTTT
j_gene: TRBJ1-6; abundance: .; d_gene: .; v_gene: TRBV28; CDR3aa: CASVADLAPNSPLHF; CDR3nt: TGTGCCAGCGTGGCGGACCTAGCGCCGAATTCACCCCTCCACTTT
j_gene: TRBJ1-6; abundance: few; d_gene: .; v_gene: TRBV30; CDR3aa: CAWTPEGRRNSPLHF; CDR3nt: TGTGCCTGGACGCCTGAGGGCCGACGTAATTCACCCCTCCACTTT
j_gene: TRBJ2-7; abundance: .; d_gene: TRBD1; v_gene: TRBV10-3; CDR3aa: CAIRGTGGNYEQYF; CDR3nt: TGTGCCATCAGGGGGACAGGGGGGAACTACGAGCAGTACTTC
j_gene: TRBJ1-5; abundance: .; d_gene: TRBD1; v_gene: TRBV3-1/TRBV3-2; CDR3aa: CASSLQGAGGNQPQHF; CDR3nt: TGTGCCAGCAGCTTACAGGGGGCGGGAGGCAATCAGCCCCAGCATTTT